This TCR beta chain is drawn from a study of T-cell reconstitution after alpha-beta-depleted transplantation in children (dated by TCRdb to 2015 to 2016). At the level of the whole study: Using TCR repertoire profiling, the study followed T-cell immune reconstitution in a quantitative way in children after TCRalphabeta/CD19-depleted allogeneic hematopoietic cell transplantation.

The library was prepared using PCR. Sequencing was performed on an Illumina HiSeq 2500. TCR library preparation used molecular barcoding, with unique molecular identifiers applied to normalize quantification of the TCRbeta repertoire. TCRdb trimmed public reads at Q25 via fastp, called clones via MiXCR and kept in-frame beta chains. Every distinct CDR3 protein forms one entry, paired with its most common genes and DNA. The sample includes 350,000 to 450,000 distinct CDR3 sequences, with about 14% observed a single time. The ten biggest clones cover about 4% of the sample. On this clonotype: No antigen is known for it. Qualities for individual bases were not recorded, and no much larger clone is one base off.

The CDR3 goes from the cysteine to the phenylalanine over 13 residues. CDR3 DNA only is kept here, 39 bases in frame from base 1. Based on the germline V gene, the CDR1 and CDR2 sequences are SGHRS and YFSETQ. V is cut by 4 bases and J by 1 base, and the space between the germline ends is 8 bases. The source material was PBMCs, sampled from the stem cell graft. The rearrangement joined TRBV5-1 to TRBJ1-2; no D segment can be confidently identified. This receptor was identified in a human donor who donated a stem cell graft to a child with Fanconi anemia. The sequence in DNA is TGCGCCAGCAGCCAACAAGTTAACTATGGCTACACCTTC. It specifies CASSQQVNYGYTF. Reference TRBV5-1 and TRBJ1-2 proteins supply the regions before and after the CDR3; the full variable domain is: KAGVTQTPRYLIKTRGQQVTLSCSPISGHRSVSWYQQTPGQGLQFLFEYFSETQRNKGNFPGRFSGRQFSNSRSEMNVSTLELGDSALYLCASSQQVNYGYTFGSGTRLTVV.